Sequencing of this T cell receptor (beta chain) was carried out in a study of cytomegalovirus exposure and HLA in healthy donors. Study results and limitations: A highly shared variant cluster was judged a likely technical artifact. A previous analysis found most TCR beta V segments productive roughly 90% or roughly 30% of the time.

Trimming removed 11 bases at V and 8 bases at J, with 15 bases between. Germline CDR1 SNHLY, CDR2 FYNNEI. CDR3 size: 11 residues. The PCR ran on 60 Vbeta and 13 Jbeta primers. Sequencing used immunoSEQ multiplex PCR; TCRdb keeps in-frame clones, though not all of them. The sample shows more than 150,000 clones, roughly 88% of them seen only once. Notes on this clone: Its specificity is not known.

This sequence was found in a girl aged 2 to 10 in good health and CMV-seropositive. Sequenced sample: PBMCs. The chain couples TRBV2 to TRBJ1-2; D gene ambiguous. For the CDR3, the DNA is TGTGCCCCTTTCGGAGCGGGGGGCTACACCTTC. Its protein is CAPFGAGGYTF.